This T cell receptor (beta chain) emerged from a study of OX40 agonist ivuxolimab in advanced cancers. In the study overall: The costimulatory receptor OX40 (CD134) was targeted by ivuxolimab, a fully human IgG2 agonistic monoclonal antibody. The dose-escalation cohort was roughly 80% male with a mean age of approximately 59 years, ranging from 23 to 79. The paper covers the monotherapy dose-escalation part of the phase I ivuxolimab trial, which included N = 52 patients. Of the 50 to 55 patients in dose escalation, 19 had hepatocellular carcinoma, some 15 had melanoma, 9 had renal cell carcinoma and 9 had head and neck cancer. Partial responses occurred in three dose-escalation patients: two with cutaneous melanoma and one with hepatocellular carcinoma. Intravenous ivuxolimab was administered to patients every 2 weeks at six dose levels: 0.01, 0.1, 0.3, 1.5, 3 and 10 mg/kg. Patients were allowed to have had prior anti-PD-1, anti-PD-L1 or anti-CTLA-4 therapy, and 40% to 45% of the dose-escalation patients had been treated with checkpoint inhibitors. The purpose of peripheral TCRbeta sequencing was to test whether ivuxolimab changed TCR sequence diversity and led to clonal T-cell expansion.

The trial excluded patients who had a history of autoimmune disease or were on systemic immunosuppression. Peripheral blood for TCR sequencing was collected from all dose cohorts at baseline, on cycle 4 day 1, and on cycle 7 day 1. The samples were drawn from a first-in-human, open-label, multicenter phase I dose-escalation trial of ivuxolimab. Adults with locally advanced or metastatic head and neck squamous cell, hepatocellular, melanoma or renal cell carcinoma were enrolled in the trial. Before TCR sequencing, CD4+ T cells and CD8+ T cells from peripheral blood were sorted into separate populations. Relative to germline, V is missing 8 bases and J is missing 4 bases, with 8 bases of the junction outside any gene match. The CDR3 contains 13 residues, cysteine and phenylalanine counted. The sequence is cut down to CDR3 DNA, 39 bases in frame from base 1. CDR1 and CDR2 were assigned from the germline V gene as MNHNS and SASEGT.

A note on this clone: Its antigen has not been determined. Per-base qualities were not stored, and no clone one base away is much larger.

General findings and caveats noted by the study authors: After ivuxolimab, expanded clones were on average more numerous among CD8+ T cells than among CD4+ T cells. Low levels of normalized T-cell clonal expansion were also shown by some nonresponding patients. The antigen specificity of the clonally expanded peripheral T cells was not determined. At doses of 0.1 to 3.0 mg/kg, clonal expansion of both CD4+ and CD8+ blood T cells was observed from baseline to week 6. In the 0.1-3.0 mg/kg groups, partial responders had among the lowest normalized peripheral clonal expansion, particularly in CD8+ T cells.

Genomic DNA was isolated from the sorted cells so that the TCRbeta CDR3 region could be sequenced. TCRbeta CDR3 regions were sequenced using the immunoSEQ Assay. TCRdb carries this immuneACCESS record with in-frame sequences only. Its versions omit some clonotypes, under half of them owing to an unresolved V gene in the studies checked, with the rest unexplained. A total of over 30,000 clones appear in this sample, approximately 79% of them only once. Clones ranked in the top ten supply about 1.7% of the sample. The receptor was isolated from an adult with an advanced solid tumor such as melanoma, head and neck, liver or kidney cancer. This chain joins TRBV6-1 to TRBJ2-7; 7 junctional bases match TRBD1. This specimen consisted of CD4+ or CD8+ T cells sorted from blood, obtained in a trial of the OX40 agonist ivuxolimab. Read as DNA, the sequence is TGTGCCAGCCGTACGGGACAGATGTACGAGCAGTACTTC. The resulting protein is CASRTGQMYEQYF.